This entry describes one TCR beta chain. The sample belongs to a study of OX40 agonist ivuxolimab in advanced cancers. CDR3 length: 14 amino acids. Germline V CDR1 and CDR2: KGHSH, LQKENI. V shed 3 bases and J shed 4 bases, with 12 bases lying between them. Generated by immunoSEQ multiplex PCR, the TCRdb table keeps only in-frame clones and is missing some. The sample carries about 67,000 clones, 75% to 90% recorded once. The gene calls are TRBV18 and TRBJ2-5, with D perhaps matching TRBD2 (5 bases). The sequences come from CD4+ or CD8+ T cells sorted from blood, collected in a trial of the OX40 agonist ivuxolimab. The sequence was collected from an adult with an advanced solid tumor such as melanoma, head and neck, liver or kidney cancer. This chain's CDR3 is CASSPGRRPETQYF. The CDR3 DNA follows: TGTGCCAGCTCACCTGGCCGGAGGCCAGAGACCCAGTACTTC.